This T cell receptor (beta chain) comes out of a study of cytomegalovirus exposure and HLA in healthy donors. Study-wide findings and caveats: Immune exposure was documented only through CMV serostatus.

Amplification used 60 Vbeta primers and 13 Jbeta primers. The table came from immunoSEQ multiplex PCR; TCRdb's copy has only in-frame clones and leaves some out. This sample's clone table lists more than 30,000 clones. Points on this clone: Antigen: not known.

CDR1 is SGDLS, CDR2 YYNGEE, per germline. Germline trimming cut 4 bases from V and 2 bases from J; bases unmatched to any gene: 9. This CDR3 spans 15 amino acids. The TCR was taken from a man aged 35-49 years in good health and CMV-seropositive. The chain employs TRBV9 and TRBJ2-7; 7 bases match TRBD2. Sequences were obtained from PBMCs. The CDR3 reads CASSPRGERAYEQYF. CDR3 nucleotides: TGTGCCAGCAGCCCCCGGGGGGAGAGGGCCTACGAGCAGTACTTC.